This T cell receptor beta chain was recorded in a study of T cell clonotyping in hematopoietic cell transplantation. Study-wide context: Cytoreduction preceded collection of pretransplant recipient samples.

Points from the study as a whole: Cells were unsorted, so CD4 and CD8 contributions were not separated.

Germline V gene sequence: CDR1 SNHLY, CDR2 FYNNEI. The J segment lost 10 bases and the V segment lost 8 bases, leaving 20 bases of the junction unmatched. The CDR3 runs to 17 residues. Here immunoSEQ multiplex PCR was the method, and the copy in TCRdb shows in-frame clones only, minus some. The table has roughly 11,000 clones, 92% seen once. Documented time point: recipient sample about 28 days before transplant, after cytoreduction. Recipient blood drawn about 28 days pretransplant and days 30, 100, 180 after. A remark on this clone: Antigen specificity is unknown.

Sequenced material: peripheral blood mononuclear cells, taken before stem cell transplant. The J gene is TRBJ1-6, the V gene TRBV2, with TRBD1 matching over 7 bases. This clonotype was obtained from a middle-aged woman with acute myeloid leukemia. Some clones in this sample may be carry-over from other donors' samples. CDR3: CASLNQQDRAVGSPLHF. The CDR3 nucleotides are TGTGCCAGCCTCAACCAACAAGACAGGGCGGTAGGGTCACCCCTCCACTTT.